This entry concerns a single T cell receptor (beta chain). Libraries were prepared by immunoSEQ multiplex PCR; TCRdb keeps only in-frame clonotypes and omits some of them. The sample shows 20,000 to 25,000 clones, 80% to 85% of them seen only once. The data stem from a study of control samples from healthy donors and cancer patients. V lost 1 base and J lost 0; bases outside the gene matches: 6. The CDR3 totals 17 residues. CDR1 and CDR2 from the germline V gene are LGHDT and YNNKEL (reference sequence). The chain has TRBV3-1 (or the pseudogene TRBV3-2) and TRBJ1-2, with 9 bases aligning to TRBD1. The TCR was taken from a man between 60 and 75 years old with colorectal cancer. Sample: PBMCs. This CDR3 reads CASSQGSGTGSNYGYTF. Here the CDR3 DNA reads TGTGCCAGCAGCCAAGGCTCCGGGACAGGGTCTAACTATGGCTACACCTTC.